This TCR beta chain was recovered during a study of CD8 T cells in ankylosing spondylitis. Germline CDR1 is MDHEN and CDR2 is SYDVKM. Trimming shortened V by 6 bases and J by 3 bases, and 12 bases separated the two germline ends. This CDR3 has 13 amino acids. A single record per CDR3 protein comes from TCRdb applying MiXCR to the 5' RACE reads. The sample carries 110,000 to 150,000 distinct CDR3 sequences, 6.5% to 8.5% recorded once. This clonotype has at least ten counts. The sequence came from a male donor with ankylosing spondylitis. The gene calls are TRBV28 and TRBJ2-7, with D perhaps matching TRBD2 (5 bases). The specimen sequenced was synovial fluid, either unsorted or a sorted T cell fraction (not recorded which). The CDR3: CASSPWRSYEQYF. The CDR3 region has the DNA TGTGCCAGCAGCCCGTGGAGGAGCTACGAGCAGTACTTC.